This TCR beta chain was sequenced during a study of identical twins. Study results and limitations: A cross-sectional statistical analysis, not follow-up of the same donors, supported the conclusions. Fewer insertions were carried by abundant cord blood beta clonotypes, but none was seen in memory repertoires. Excess twin sharing in beta out-of-frame sequences was weaker.

The authors used template switching to add a universal primer site and gave cDNA unique molecular identifiers. TCRdb processed the 5' RACE reads anew with MiXCR; each CDR3 protein has one entry. The sample yields more than 1.5 million distinct CDR3 sequences, 32% seen once. From germline, CDR1 is MGHDK and CDR2 SYGVNS. The ends were cut back, 4 bases at V and 8 bases at J, with 12 bases in the middle. The CDR3 runs 13 residues. Comments on this clonotype: The antigen is not known.

Sequencing input: cord blood. The receptor comes from a newborn girl in good health. J is TRBJ2-1 and V is TRBV25-1, with D uncertain. CDR3 region: CASSVPASHEQFF. The CDR3 DNA reads as TGTGCCAGCAGTGTCCCCGCAAGCCATGAGCAGTTCTTC.